This entry is about one T cell receptor (beta chain). The CDR3 spans 15 residues. Germline CDR1 MDHEN, CDR2 SYDVKM. V gave up 6 bases and J gave up 2 bases, with 14 bases separating them. This entry is derived from a study of low-dose radiotherapy and immunotherapy resistance in tumors. Specified time point: before trial treatment. Donors were given nivolumab, ipilimumab, aspirin, low-dose cyclophosphamide and low-dose radiotherapy. TRAV- and TRBV-specific primers primed first-strand cDNA, covering alpha and beta chains. PCR amplification of the TCRs was performed with Phusion for 20 PCR cycles, and it relied on a constant-region primer together with a V-primer adapter. TCRdb independently ran MiXCR on the reads; one entry per CDR3 protein. The data contain over 70,000 distinct CDR3 sequences, around 30% of them singletons.

The receptor's source is a female donor with ovarian cancer. V gene TRBV28 combines with J gene TRBJ2-1, with D tentatively TRBD2 (5 bases). The starting material was PBMCs, obtained before treatment. The CDR3 DNA is TGTGCCAGCAGACGCCGGGGATCGGCCTACAATGAGCAGTTCTTC. The encoded protein is CASRRRGSAYNEQFF.